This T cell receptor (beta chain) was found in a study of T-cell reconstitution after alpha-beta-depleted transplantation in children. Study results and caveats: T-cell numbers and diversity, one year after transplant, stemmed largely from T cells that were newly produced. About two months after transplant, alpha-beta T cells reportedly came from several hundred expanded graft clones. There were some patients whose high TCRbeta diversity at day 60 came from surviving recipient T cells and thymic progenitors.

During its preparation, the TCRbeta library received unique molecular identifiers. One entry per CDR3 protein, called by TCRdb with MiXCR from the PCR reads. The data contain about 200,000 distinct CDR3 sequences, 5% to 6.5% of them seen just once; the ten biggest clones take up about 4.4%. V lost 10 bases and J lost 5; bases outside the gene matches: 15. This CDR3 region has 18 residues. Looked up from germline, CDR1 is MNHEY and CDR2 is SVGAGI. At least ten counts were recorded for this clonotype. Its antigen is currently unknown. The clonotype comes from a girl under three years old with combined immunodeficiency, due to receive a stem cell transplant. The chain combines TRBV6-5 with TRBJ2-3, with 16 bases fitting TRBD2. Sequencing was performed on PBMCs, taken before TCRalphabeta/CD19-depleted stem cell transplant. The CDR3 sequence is CATSGLAGGPSVGDTQYF. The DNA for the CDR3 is TGTGCCACCTCGGGACTAGCGGGAGGGCCCTCGGTGGGAGATACGCAGTATTTT.